One sample yielded the 24 T cell receptor beta chains listed below, sequenced in a study of blood T cell repertoires in COVID-19. Only in-frame clones appear in the TCRdb table, and some are missing; sequencing was by immunoSEQ multiplex PCR. The sample has some 180,000 clones; 80% to 85% are singletons. The sequencing input was peripheral blood. These receptors were taken from a man aged 70 or older with active or convalescent COVID-19.

The rearrangement uses TRBV29-1 and TRBJ2-4; possible D gene TRBD1, 6 bases. Trimming pared 6 bases from V and 1 base from J, leaving 13 bases between. Germline CDR1 and CDR2: SQVTM and ANQGSEA. The CDR3 is 14 residues long. This CDR3 is CSVGDTGAKNIQYF. In nucleotides, the CDR3 is TGCAGCGTGGGGGACACCGGCGCCAAAAACATTCAGTACTTC.

The gene calls are TRBV7-8 and TRBJ1-4; no clear D gene. The V gene lost 4 bases and the J gene lost 8 bases, with 11 bases spanning the gap. The CDR3 covers 13 residues. Germline lookup yields CDR1 SGHVS and CDR2 FQNEAQ. This chain's CDR3 is CASSSPPYEKLFF. The CDR3 nucleotides read TGTGCCAGCAGCTCCCCCCCCTACGAAAAACTGTTTTTT. Filled out from reference TRBV7-8 and TRBJ1-4, the complete variable domain reads GAGVSQSPRYKVAKRGQDVALRCDPISGHVSLFWYQQALGQGPEFLTYFQNEAQLDKSGLPSDRFFAERPEGSVSTLKIQRTQQEDSAVYLCASSSPPYEKLFFGSGTQLSVL.

The chain uses TRBV7-9 and TRBJ1-4; maybe TRBD1 (6 bases). This CDR3 contains 17 residues. Trimming left V 1 base short and J 3 bases short, with 15 bases between. The germline V gene encodes CDR1 SEHNR and CDR2 FQNEAQ (reference sequence). The CDR3, as DNA: TGTGCCAGCAGCTTAGTTAGCGGGGGCCAATCTAATGAAAAACTGTTTTTT. This encodes CASSLVSGGQSNEKLFF.

J is TRBJ1-3 and V is TRBV5-1; D is unclear. Deletions cut 0 bases from V and 0 bases from J, with 4 bases between. There are 14 residues in the CDR3. Germline CDR1 reads SGHRS; CDR2 reads YFSETQ. CDR3 region: CASSLEHSGNTIYF. CDR3 in DNA: TGCGCCAGCAGCTTGGAACACTCTGGAAACACCATATATTTT.

J is TRBJ1-6 and V is TRBV28, with no clear D. V gave up 6 bases and J gave up 10 bases, with 16 bases separating them. Looked up from germline, CDR1 is MDHEN and CDR2 is SYDVKM. The CDR3 contains 14 residues. For the CDR3, the DNA is TGTGCCAGCAGCCAGCCCCCGGGGAGGTCACCCCTCCACTTT. This encodes CASSQPPGRSPLHF.

V and J are TRBV7-2 and TRBJ2-5; 9 nucleotides match TRBD2. With V trimmed by 2 bases and J by 5 bases, 9 bases remained unmatched. The CDR3 totals 16 residues. In germline, CDR1 is SGHTA, CDR2 FQGNSA. The CDR3 coding sequence is TGTGCCAGCAGCTTACAAGGCGGGAGGGCCCCGGAGACCCAGTACTTC. Protein product: CASSLQGGRAPETQYF. Full variable domain (remainder filled in from reference TRBV7-2 and TRBJ2-5): GAGVSQSPSNKVTEKGKDVELRCDPISGHTALYWYRQSLGQGLEFLIYFQGNSAPDKSGLPSDRFSAERTGGSVSTLTIQRTQQEDSAVYLCASSLQGGRAPETQYFGPGTRLLVL.

The chain recombines TRBV28 with TRBJ2-7; 10 bases fit TRBD2. Germline V gene data show CDR1 as MDHEN and CDR2 as SYDVKM. This CDR3 spans 15 amino acids. V lost 5 bases to trimming and J lost 4 bases; unmatched junction nucleotides: 8. This CDR3 reads CASSPRLAGPYEQYF. CDR3 nucleotides: TGTGCCAGCAGTCCTAGACTAGCGGGCCCGTACGAGCAGTACTTC.

The gene calls are TRBV9 and TRBJ2-3; D is possibly TRBD2 (5 bases). The germline gives CDR1 SGDLS, CDR2 YYNGEE. The length of the CDR3 is 15 residues. Trimming removed 3 bases from V and 6 bases from J, with 17 bases in between. CDR3 sequence reads: CASSARAAEVDTQYF. CDR3 coding DNA: TGTGCCAGCAGCGCGCGGGCCGCTGAAGTGGATACGCAGTATTTT. The variable domain in full, with the rest retrieved from reference TRBV9 and TRBJ2-3, is DSGVTQTPKHLITATGQRVTLRCSPRSGDLSVYWYQQSLDQGLQFLIQYYNGEERAKGNILERFSAQQFPDLHSELNLSSLELGDSALYFCASSARAAEVDTQYFGPGTRLTVL.

The chain carries TRBV10-3 and TRBJ2-1, with D perhaps TRBD2 (6 bases). This CDR3 spans 16 amino acids. Trimming removed 3 bases from V and 5 bases from J, with 17 bases in between. Germline CDR1 and CDR2: ENHRY and SYGVKD. The CDR3 DNA is TGTGCCATCAGTGACGAACAGACTAGTGGTAACAATGAGCAGTTCTTC. It codes for CAISDEQTSGNNEQFF.

The chain joins TRBV10-2 to TRBJ2-1; TRBD1 matches at 10 bases. This CDR3 contains 15 residues. CDR1 and CDR2 from the germline V gene are WSHSY and SAAADI. V lost 4 bases, J lost 3 bases, and 3 bases stayed unmatched. The CDR3 reads CASSGTGGNYNEQFF. The CDR3 DNA reads TGCGCCAGCAGTGGGACAGGGGGTAACTACAATGAGCAGTTCTTC.

This rearrangement joins TRBV5-1 to TRBJ1-1; no reliable D call. The germline V and J ends were trimmed by 4 bases and 1 base, with 5 bases remaining between them. CDR1 is SGHRS, CDR2 YFSETQ, per germline. This CDR3 contains 12 residues. CDR3 coding DNA: TGCGCCAGCAGCGACAAGAACACTGAAGCTTTCTTT. Translation gives CASSDKNTEAFF.

This sequence joins TRBV7-2 and TRBJ1-2, with D hard to call. The germline V and J ends were trimmed by 6 bases and 8 bases, with 22 bases remaining between them. Per germline, CDR1 SGHTA and CDR2 FQGNSA. The CDR3 has 15 residues. CDR3 region: CASSSQVSPRGGYTF. CDR3 DNA: TGTGCCAGCAGTTCCCAGGTATCGCCTCGTGGGGGCTACACCTTC.

This chain joins TRBV10-2 and TRBJ2-5; 7 bases match TRBD1. CDR1 is WSHSY and CDR2 is SAAADI in the germline V gene. The V segment lost 6 bases and the J segment 1 base; nucleotides outside the gene matches: 2. The CDR3 has 13 amino acids. This CDR3 reads CASSRDSQETQYF. CDR3 nucleotides: TGCGCCAGCAGCCGGGACAGCCAAGAGACCCAGTACTTC.

V usage is TRBV7-2 and J usage is TRBJ2-2, with TRBD2 identical over 11 bases. This CDR3 contains 14 residues. Germline V gene data show CDR1 as SGHTA and CDR2 as FQGNSA. V shed 5 bases and J 10 bases; nucleotides not matched to a gene: 6. CDR3 loop: CASSVGLAVTELFF. The CDR3 bases are TGTGCCAGCAGCGTGGGACTAGCGGTCACGGAGCTGTTTTTT.

The chain joins TRBV7-9 to TRBJ1-2, with D possibly TRBD1 on 6 matching bases. Germline V lookup: CDR1 SEHNR, CDR2 FQNEAQ (reference sequence). The V gene lost 5 bases and the J gene lost 2 bases, with 21 bases spanning the gap. CDR3 length equals 17 residues. The CDR3 loop reads CASSPGEGRGQNYGYTF. CDR3 nucleotide sequence: TGTGCCAGCAGCCCAGGGGAGGGCAGGGGCCAGAACTATGGCTACACCTTC. Complete variable domain (other parts from reference TRBV7-9 and TRBJ1-2): DTGVSQNPRHKITKRGQNVTFRCDPISEHNRLYWYRQTLGQGPEFLTYFQNEAQLEKSRLLSDRFSAERPKGSFSTLEIQRTEQGDSAMYLCASSPGEGRGQNYGYTFGSGTRLTVV.

The V call is TRBV5-1, the J call TRBJ2-7; D gene uncertain. CDR3 length: 12 amino acids. The germline V and J ends were trimmed by 5 bases and 1 base, with 7 bases remaining between them. Per germline, CDR1 SGHRS and CDR2 YFSETQ. The CDR3 sequence: CASSSLSYEQYF. CDR3 bases: TGCGCCAGCAGTTCCCTTTCCTACGAGCAGTACTTC.

The CDR3 DNA is TGTGCCAGCAGCTTGAGACAGCCCGATTATAGCAATCAGCCCCAGCATTTT. Translation gives CASSLRQPDYSNQPQHF. This sequence joins TRBV5-5 and TRBJ1-5; tentative D call: TRBD1 (5 bases). The CDR3 totals 17 residues. From germline, CDR1 is SGHKS and CDR2 YYEKEE (reference sequence). Trimming shortened V by 1 base and J by 0 bases, and 14 bases separated the two germline ends.

The chain joins TRBV27 to TRBJ2-3; maybe TRBD1 (6 bases). Germline V lookup: CDR1 MNHEY, CDR2 SMNVEV (reference sequence). CDR3 size: 16 residues. V was shortened by 5 bases and J by 3 bases, with 18 bases between the two germline ends. The CDR3 reads CASSPTGPFGTDTQYF. In DNA form, the CDR3 reads TGTGCCAGCAGTCCTACAGGGCCTTTTGGGACAGATACGCAGTATTTT.

As DNA, the CDR3 is TGTGCCAGCTGGCCCCAGAATCAGCCCCAGCATTTT. Translated: CASWPQNQPQHF. This chain uses TRBV28 with TRBJ1-5; D uncertain. Trimming pared 8 bases from V and 4 bases from J, leaving 9 bases between. The CDR3 spans 12 residues. The germline gives CDR1 MDHEN, CDR2 SYDVKM.

The chain joins TRBV18 to TRBJ1-4; D is ambiguous. CDR3 length: 14 residues. V was clipped by 3 bases and J by 10 bases, with 15 bases between them. Germline V gene lookup returns CDR1 KGHSH and CDR2 LQKENI. Written as DNA, the CDR3 is TGTGCCAGCTCACCTGGGGAGGGAGTTGTAAAACTGTTTTTT. The encoded protein is CASSPGEGVVKLFF.

This chain connects TRBV7-2 to TRBJ2-5; D is possibly TRBD1 (5 bases). Germline values: CDR1 SGHTA, CDR2 FQGNSA. This CDR3 has 14 amino acids. V lost 6 bases to trimming and J lost 1 base, with 12 bases between them. The CDR3 region has the DNA TGTGCCAGCAGGGGCCGACAGCCCCAAGAGACCCAGTACTTC. Amino acid sequence: CASRGRQPQETQYF. The full variable domain, with the rest looked up from reference TRBV7-2 and TRBJ2-5, is GAGVSQSPSNKVTEKGKDVELRCDPISGHTALYWYRQSLGQGLEFLIYFQGNSAPDKSGLPSDRFSAERTGGSVSTLTIQRTQQEDSAVYLCASRGRQPQETQYFGPGTRLLVL.

The chain employs TRBV5-1 and TRBJ1-2; possibly TRBD1 for D (5 bases). V was cut by 0 bases and J by 4 bases, with 13 bases left in between. The CDR3 runs 15 residues. The V gene's germline CDR1 is SGHRS and CDR2 YFSETQ. The DNA of the CDR3 is TGCGCCAGCAGCTTGGGGGACGGCGGGGGCTATGGCTACACCTTC. Protein: CASSLGDGGGYGYTF.

The chain joins TRBV27 to TRBJ2-7; perhaps TRBD1 as D (6 bases). Germline V gene lookup returns CDR1 MNHEY and CDR2 SMNVEV (reference sequence). CDR3 length equals 13 residues. Between the trimmed V and J ends, which lost 5 bases and 4 bases, there was a span of 12 bases. The CDR3 sequence: CASSPVQGYEQYF. The CDR3 nucleotides read TGTGCCAGCAGTCCTGTACAGGGTTACGAGCAGTACTTC.

This clone appeared once. The chain is built from TRBV6-5 and TRBJ2-7, with a tentative D call TRBD1 (7 bases). The CDR3 has 14 residues. V gave up 7 bases and J gave up 5 bases, with 18 bases separating them. In germline, CDR1 is MNHEY, CDR2 SVGAGI. CDR3 DNA sequence: TGTGCCAGCAAAAGGCAGGGGGGATGGGACGAGCAGTACTTC. It codes for CASKRQGGWDEQYF.